This T cell receptor (beta chain) was identified during a study of cytomegalovirus exposure and HLA in healthy donors. Study findings and constraints: Common viral pathogens were later found to be apparently linked to several of the most significant clusters. According to a later analysis, most TCR beta chains associated with CMV appeared HLA-restricted. The Asian-associated ancestry cluster reportedly had fewer N-insertions than the approximately 700-donor mean in a later analysis. One cluster of highly shared sequence variants probably arose as a sequencing artifact.

PCR employed 60 Vbeta and 13 Jbeta primers. Measured with immunoSEQ multiplex PCR; TCRdb has only the in-frame clones, and not every one. The table includes under 200,000 clones, 75% to 85% detected once. Notes on this clone: Its antigen is currently unknown.

Germline CDR1 is GTSNPN and CDR2 is SVGIG (reference sequence). With V trimmed by 1 base and J by 0 bases, 3 bases remained unmatched. The CDR3 loop spans 14 amino acids. This receptor was identified in a male donor in good health and CMV-seropositive. Sequenced sample: PBMCs. The chain has TRBV30 and TRBJ2-7, with TRBD2 identical over 7 bases. The CDR3 coding sequence is TGTGCCTGGAGTGAGGGCGGGGGCTCCTACGAGCAGTACTTC. The encoded protein is CAWSEGGGSYEQYF.